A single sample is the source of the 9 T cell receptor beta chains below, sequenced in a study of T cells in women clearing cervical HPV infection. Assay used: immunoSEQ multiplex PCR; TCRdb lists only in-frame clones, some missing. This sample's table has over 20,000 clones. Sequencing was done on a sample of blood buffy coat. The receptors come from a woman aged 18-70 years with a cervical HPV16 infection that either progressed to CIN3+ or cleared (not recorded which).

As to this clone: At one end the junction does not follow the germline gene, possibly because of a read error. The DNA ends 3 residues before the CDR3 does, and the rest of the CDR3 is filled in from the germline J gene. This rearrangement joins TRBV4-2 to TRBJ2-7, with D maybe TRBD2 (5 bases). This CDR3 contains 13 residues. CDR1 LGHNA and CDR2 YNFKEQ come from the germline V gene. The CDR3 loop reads CASSQVRGYEQYF. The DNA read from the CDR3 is TGCGCCAGCAGCCAAGTTAGAGGGTACGAG.

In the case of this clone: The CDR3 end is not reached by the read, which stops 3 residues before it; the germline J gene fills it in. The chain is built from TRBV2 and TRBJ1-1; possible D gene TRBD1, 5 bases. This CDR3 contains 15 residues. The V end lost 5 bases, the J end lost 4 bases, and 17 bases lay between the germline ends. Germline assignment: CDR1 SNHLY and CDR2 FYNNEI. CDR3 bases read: TGTGCCAGCAGTCCTTTTCTGGGGCGGGGCACTGAA. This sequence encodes CASSPFLGRGTE. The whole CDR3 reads CASSPFLGRGTEAFF.

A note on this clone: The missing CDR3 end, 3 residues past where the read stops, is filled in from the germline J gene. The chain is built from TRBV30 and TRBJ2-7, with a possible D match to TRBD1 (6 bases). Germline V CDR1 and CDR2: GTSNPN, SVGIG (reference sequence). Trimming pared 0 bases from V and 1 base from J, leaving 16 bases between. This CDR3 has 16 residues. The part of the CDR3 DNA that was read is TGTGCCTGGAGTGTAACCGGACAGTTCATTTCCTACGAG. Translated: CAWSVTGQFISYE. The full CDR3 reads CAWSVTGQFISYEQYF.

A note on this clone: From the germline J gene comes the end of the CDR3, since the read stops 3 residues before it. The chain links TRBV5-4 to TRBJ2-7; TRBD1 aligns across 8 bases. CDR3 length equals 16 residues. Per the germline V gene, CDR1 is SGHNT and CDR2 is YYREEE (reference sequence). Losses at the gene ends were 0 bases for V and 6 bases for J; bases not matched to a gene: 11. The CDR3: CASSLAGPQGVVEQYF. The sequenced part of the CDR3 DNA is TGTGCCAGCAGCTTGGCGGGTCCACAGGGGGTGGTCGAG.

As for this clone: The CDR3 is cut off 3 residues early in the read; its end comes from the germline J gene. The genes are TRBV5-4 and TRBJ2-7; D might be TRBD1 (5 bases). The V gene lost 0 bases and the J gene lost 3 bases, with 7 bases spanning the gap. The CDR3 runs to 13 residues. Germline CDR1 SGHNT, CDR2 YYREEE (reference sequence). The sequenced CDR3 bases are TGTGCCAGCAGCTTGGACAGGATCTACGAG. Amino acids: CASSLDRIYE. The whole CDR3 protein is CASSLDRIYEQYF.

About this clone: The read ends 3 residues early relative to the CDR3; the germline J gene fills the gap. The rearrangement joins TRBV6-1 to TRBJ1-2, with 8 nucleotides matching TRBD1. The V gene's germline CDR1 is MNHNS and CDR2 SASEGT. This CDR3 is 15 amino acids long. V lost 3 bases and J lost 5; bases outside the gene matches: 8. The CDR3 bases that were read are TGTGCCAGCAGTGACCAGGGGGCTAAGGGGTATGGC. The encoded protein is CASSDQGAKGYG. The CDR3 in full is CASSDQGAKGYGYTF.

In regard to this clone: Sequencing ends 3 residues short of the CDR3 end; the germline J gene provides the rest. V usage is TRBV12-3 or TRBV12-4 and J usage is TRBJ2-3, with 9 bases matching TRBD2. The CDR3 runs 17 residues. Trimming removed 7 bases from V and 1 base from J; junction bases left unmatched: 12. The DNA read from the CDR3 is TGTGCCAGCATCTTGCGCGAAAGGACTAGCGGCACAGATACG. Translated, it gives CASILRERTSGTDT. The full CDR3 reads CASILRERTSGTDTQYF.

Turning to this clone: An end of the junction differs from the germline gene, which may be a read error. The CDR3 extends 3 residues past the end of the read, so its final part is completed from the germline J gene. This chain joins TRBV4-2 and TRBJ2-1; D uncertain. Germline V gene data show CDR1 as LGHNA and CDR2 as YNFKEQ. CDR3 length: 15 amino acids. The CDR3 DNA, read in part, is TGCGCCAGCAGCCAAGAGGTCGGCTCCTACAATGAG. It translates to CASSQEVGSYNE. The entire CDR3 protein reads CASSQEVGSYNEQFF.

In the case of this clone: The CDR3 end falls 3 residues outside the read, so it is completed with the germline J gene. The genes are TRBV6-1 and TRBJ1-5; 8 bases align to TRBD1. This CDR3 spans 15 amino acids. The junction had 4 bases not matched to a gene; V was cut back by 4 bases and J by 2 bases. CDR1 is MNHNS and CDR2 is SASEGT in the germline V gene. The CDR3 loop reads CASSGAQGGNQPQHF. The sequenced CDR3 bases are TGTGCCAGCAGTGGAGCACAGGGGGGCAATCAGCCC.